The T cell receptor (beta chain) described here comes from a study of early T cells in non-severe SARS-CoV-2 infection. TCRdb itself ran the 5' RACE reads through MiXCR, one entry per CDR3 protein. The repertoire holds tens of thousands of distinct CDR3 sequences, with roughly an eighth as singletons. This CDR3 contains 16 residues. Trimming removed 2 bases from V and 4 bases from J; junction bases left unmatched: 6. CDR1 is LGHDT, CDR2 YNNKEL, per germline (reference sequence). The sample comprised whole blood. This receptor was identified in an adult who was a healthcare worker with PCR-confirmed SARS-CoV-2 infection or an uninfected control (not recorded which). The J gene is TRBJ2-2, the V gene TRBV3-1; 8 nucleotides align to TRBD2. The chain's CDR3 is CASSQYAGGVTGELFF. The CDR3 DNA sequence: TGTGCCAGCAGCCAATACGCGGGAGGAGTCACCGGGGAGCTGTTTTTT.